This is a list of T cell receptor beta chains from one sample in a study of T cells in localized non-small cell lung cancer. Profiling relied on immunoSEQ multiplex PCR, and the TCRdb table lists in-frame clones only, not all of them. The data contain about 70,000 clones, about nine tenths of them seen just once; the ten biggest clones take up roughly a fifth. The starting material was peripheral blood, obtained before any cancer treatment. These receptors all stem from a male donor aged 60 or over with stage III squamous cell lung carcinoma. Each CDR3 is given with its conserved first and last residue. D genes are given only for firm matches. A clone size is listed for some rows: how often the clone was seen (once, few, many), or a class if it is expanded.

size	V	D	J	length	DNA	CDR3
once	TRBV5-6	TRBD2	TRBJ2-5	15	TGTGCCAGCAGCTTAGACGGGACTACTCAAGAGACCCAGTACTTC	CASSLDGTTQETQYF
once	TRBV5-1	NA	TRBJ2-1	16	TGCGCCAGCAGCTTGGATGCGGGGGCGGGCTTCAATGAGCAGTTCTTC	CASSLDAGAGFNEQFF
NA	TRBV4-1	NA	TRBJ1-1	14	TGCGCCAGCAGCCAAGATCCGGGGGGTTCAGAAGCTTTCTTT	CASSQDPGGSEAFF
NA	TRBV28	NA	TRBJ1-1	15	TGTGCCAGCAGTGCGGACAGCCTCCTTGGACCTGAAGCTTTCTTT	CASSADSLLGPEAFF
few	TRBV9	NA	TRBJ1-6	12	TGTGCCAGCGGGGGCTACAATTCACCCCTCCACTTT	CASGGYNSPLHF
NA	TRBV4-1	NA	TRBJ1-2	16	TGCGCCAGCAGCCCCCAACCCGCACTGTCGGGCTATGGCTACACCTTC	CASSPQPALSGYGYTF
NA	TRBV6-1	TRBD2	TRBJ2-1	16	TGTGCCAGCAGTGAAGCGCCGGGGGGTTCCTACAATGAGCAGTTCTTC	CASSEAPGGSYNEQFF
NA	TRBV20-1	NA	TRBJ1-4	11	TGCAGTGCCCAGGACAGTGAAAAACTGTTTTTT	CSAQDSEKLFF
NA	TRBV19	NA	TRBJ1-5	15	TGTGCCAGTAGTATTCAGGACGGATCCCTTCAGCCCCAGCATTTT	CASSIQDGSLQPQHF
NA	TRBV4-2	NA	TRBJ2-7	17	TGTGCCAGCAGCCAACTACCCCTGACAGGTTTCTCCTACGAGCAGTACTTC	CASSQLPLTGFSYEQYF
NA	TRBV2	NA	TRBJ1-1	14	TGTGCCAGCAGGGAGGGAGAGCTGAACACTGAAGCTTTCTTT	CASREGELNTEAFF
once	TRBV18	TRBD1	TRBJ1-3	17	TGTGCCAGCTCACCAAAGACAGGGTACAGTTCTGGAAACACCATATATTTT	CASSPKTGYSSGNTIYF
NA	TRBV19	TRBD1	TRBJ2-2	15	TGTGCCAGTAGCCGACAGGGGAATTGGGCCGGGGAGCTGTTTTTT	CASSRQGNWAGELFF
once	TRBV6-6	TRBD1	TRBJ1-1	14	TGTGCCAGCAGTTACCGACAGGGGTACACTGAAGCTTTCTTT	CASSYRQGYTEAFF
NA	TRBV19	NA	TRBJ1-6	15	TGTGCCAGTAGTACAACCGGGACAAGTAATTCACCCCTCCACTTT	CASSTTGTSNSPLHF
few	TRBV29-1	NA	TRBJ1-6	15	TGCAGCGTCGAGGGACACATCTCCTATAATTCACCCCTCCACTTT	CSVEGHISYNSPLHF
few	TRBV9	NA	TRBJ1-1	13	TGTGCCAGCAGCGTAGCCGGGGGGCGCGGGGCTTTCTTT	CASSVAGGRGAFF
NA	TRBV5-1	NA	TRBJ1-1	15	TGCGCCAGCTCAACAGGACATTTGTCGAACACTGAAGCTTTCTTT	CASSTGHLSNTEAFF
few	TRBV5-4	NA	TRBJ1-1	14	TGTGCCAGCAGCTTGGGACAGATAAACACTGAAGCTTTCTTT	CASSLGQINTEAFF
NA	TRBV2	NA	TRBJ1-5	14	TGTGTCAGCAGTGAAGGGGGGGTGGGCCAGCCCCAGCATTTT	CVSSEGGVGQPQHF
NA	TRBV2	NA	TRBJ1-5	15	TGTGCCAGCAGTTCTACCGGGGCCATGGATCAGCCCCAGCATTTT	CASSSTGAMDQPQHF
NA	TRBV5-1	NA	TRBJ2-2	15	TGCGCCAGCAGCCTGCGGGCAGGGTACACCGGGGAGCTGTTTTTT	CASSLRAGYTGELFF
NA	TRBV28	NA	TRBJ1-4	15	TGTGCCAGCACCACCCCGGGGGGTAGGCATGAAAAACTGTTTTTT	CASTTPGGRHEKLFF
NA	TRBV19	NA	TRBJ2-1	14	TGTGCCAGTAGCTCAGGGGGGGGCCCGAATGAGCAGTTCTTC	CASSSGGGPNEQFF
NA	TRBV7-9	NA	TRBJ2-5	14	TGTGCCAGCAGCTTAGCGTGGGCGGGGGAGACCCAGTACTTC	CASSLAWAGETQYF
NA	TRBV7-2	NA	TRBJ1-5	14	TGTGCCAGCAGCTTAGAACCGTTCAATCAGCCCCAGCATTTT	CASSLEPFNQPQHF
NA	TRBV28	TRBD2	TRBJ2-3	15	TGTGCCAGCAGTTTACAGCGGGGGGTGATAAATACGCAGTATTTT	CASSLQRGVINTQYF
NA	TRBV6-1	NA	TRBJ2-7	14	TGTGCCAGCAGGACCGGGACAAACCCCTACGAGCAGTACTTC	CASRTGTNPYEQYF
NA	TRBV11-2	NA	TRBJ1-1	13	TGTGCCAGCAGCCGCTGGAAGGGGGGCGTCGCTTTCTTT	CASSRWKGGVAFF
few	TRBV6-1	TRBD1	TRBJ1-3	14	TGTGCCAGCAGTGGGACAGGGGGCGCAAACACCATATATTTT	CASSGTGGANTIYF
NA	TRBV14	NA	TRBJ1-4	17	TGTGCCAGCAGCCAATTCCGAAACAGCGCAACTAATGAAAAACTGTTTTTT	CASSQFRNSATNEKLFF
once	TRBV7-2	TRBD2	TRBJ2-5	15	TGTGCCAGCAGCTTATCCGGGACTAGCGGAGAGACCCAGTACTTC	CASSLSGTSGETQYF
once	TRBV27	TRBD1	TRBJ1-1	14	TGTGCCAGCAGTCCTATTGACAGGGACACTGAAGCTTTCTTT	CASSPIDRDTEAFF
once	TRBV9	NA	TRBJ1-4	14	TGTGCCAGCCAGAGAGACACAACTAATGAAAAACTGTTTTTT	CASQRDTTNEKLFF
NA	TRBV19	TRBD1	TRBJ1-1	14	TGTGCCAGTAGCAGGGGGATTGAGGACACTGAAGCTTTCTTT	CASSRGIEDTEAFF
NA	TRBV14	TRBD2	TRBJ2-5	15	TGTGCCAGCAGCCCCCTAGGCGGGGGAGGAGAGACCCAGTACTTC	CASSPLGGGGETQYF
NA	TRBV7-2	NA	TRBJ1-1	15	TGTGCCAGCAGCCCACAGGGAAGACAAAACACTGAAGCTTTCTTT	CASSPQGRQNTEAFF
NA	TRBV6-4	TRBD1	TRBJ1-2	15	TGTGCCAGCAGTCCCGGACAGGGGACTAACTATGGCTACACCTTC	CASSPGQGTNYGYTF
NA	TRBV11-3	NA	TRBJ2-1	16	TGTGCCAGCAGCACCAACCCGAACGGGGATTACAATGAGCAGTTCTTC	CASSTNPNGDYNEQFF
NA	TRBV7-8	TRBD1	TRBJ1-1	18	TGTGCCAGCAGCTTAGCGTTGGGGACTTGGGACAGGGCGCCTGAAGCTTTCTTT	CASSLALGTWDRAPEAFF
NA	TRBV29-1	TRBD1	TRBJ1-1	12	TGCAGCGTGTCCACAGGGGTGACTGAAGCTTTCTTT	CSVSTGVTEAFF
NA	TRBV2	NA	TRBJ1-6	15	TGTGCCAGCAGTGAGGTCCGGCAAGGTAGTTCACCCCTCCACTTT	CASSEVRQGSSPLHF
medium-sized	TRBV7-8	NA	TRBJ2-1	16	TGTGCCAGCAGCCAAAGGGGACGGCGCTCCTACAATGAGCAGTTCTTC	CASSQRGRRSYNEQFF
NA	TRBV11-2	NA	TRBJ1-1	13	TGTGCCAGCAGCCCCCCCGGGGGCACTGAAGCTTTCTTT	CASSPPGGTEAFF
NA	TRBV11-2	NA	TRBJ2-5	14	TGTGCCAGCAGCTTAGGGCACGGTGGAGAGACCCAGTACTTC	CASSLGHGGETQYF
NA	TRBV6-5	NA	TRBJ1-5	13	TGTGCCAGCAGTGAAACGAGCAATCAGCCCCAGCATTTT	CASSETSNQPQHF
few	TRBV7-9	NA	TRBJ1-1	13	TGTGCCAGCAGCTTAGACAGGGCGGCTGAAGCTTTCTTT	CASSLDRAAEAFF
NA	TRBV5-1	NA	TRBJ2-2	13	TGCGCCAGCAGCTTGGAGAGCACCGGGGAGCTGTTTTTT	CASSLESTGELFF
NA	TRBV5-6	TRBD2	TRBJ2-5	16	TGTGCCAGCAGCTTGGTGACTAGCGGACACCAAGAGACCCAGTACTTC	CASSLVTSGHQETQYF
NA	TRBV6-1	NA	TRBJ1-5	13	TGTGCCAGCAGTCGGGGGTTCGATCAGCCCCAGCATTTT	CASSRGFDQPQHF
NA	TRBV19	NA	TRBJ1-5	15	TGTGCCAGCGCCGCCTCTCAAGGAGGGAATCAGCCCCAGCATTTT	CASAASQGGNQPQHF
NA	TRBV7-2	NA	TRBJ2-4	17	TGTGCCAGCAGCTTAAACAGAGAAGCCCGGGACTCAAACATTCAGTACTTC	CASSLNREARDSNIQYF